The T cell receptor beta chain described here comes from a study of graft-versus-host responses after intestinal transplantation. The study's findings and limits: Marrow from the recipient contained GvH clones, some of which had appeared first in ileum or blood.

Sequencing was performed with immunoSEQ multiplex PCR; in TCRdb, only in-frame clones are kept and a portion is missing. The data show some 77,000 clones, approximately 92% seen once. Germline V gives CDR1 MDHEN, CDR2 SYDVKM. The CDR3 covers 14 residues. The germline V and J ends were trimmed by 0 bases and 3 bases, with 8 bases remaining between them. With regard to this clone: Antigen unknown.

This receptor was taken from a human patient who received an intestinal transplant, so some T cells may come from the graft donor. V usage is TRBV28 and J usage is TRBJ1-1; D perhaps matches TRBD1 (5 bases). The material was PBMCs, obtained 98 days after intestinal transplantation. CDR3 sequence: CASSLWGGDTEAFF. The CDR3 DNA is TGTGCCAGCAGTTTATGGGGGGGGGACACTGAAGCTTTCTTT.